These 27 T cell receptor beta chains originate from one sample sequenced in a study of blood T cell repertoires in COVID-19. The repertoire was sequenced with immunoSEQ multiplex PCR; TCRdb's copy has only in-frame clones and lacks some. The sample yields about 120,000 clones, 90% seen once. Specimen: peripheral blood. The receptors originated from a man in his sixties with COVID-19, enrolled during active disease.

DNA of the CDR3: TGCGCCAGCAGCTTGACTCAGGAGGTTGGCTACACCTTC. This sequence encodes CASSLTQEVGYTF. J is TRBJ1-2 and V is TRBV5-1; D gene uncertain. This CDR3 is 13 amino acids long. V lost 1 base, J lost 7 bases, and 11 bases lay in between. Germline CDR1 and CDR2: SGHRS and YFSETQ.

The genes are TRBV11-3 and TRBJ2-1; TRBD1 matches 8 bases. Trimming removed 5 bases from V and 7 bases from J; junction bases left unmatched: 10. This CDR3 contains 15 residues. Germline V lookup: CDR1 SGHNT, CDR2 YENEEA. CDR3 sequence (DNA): TGTGCCAGCAGCGCCGGGACAGGCCGAACGAATGAGCAGTTCTTC. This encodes CASSAGTGRTNEQFF.

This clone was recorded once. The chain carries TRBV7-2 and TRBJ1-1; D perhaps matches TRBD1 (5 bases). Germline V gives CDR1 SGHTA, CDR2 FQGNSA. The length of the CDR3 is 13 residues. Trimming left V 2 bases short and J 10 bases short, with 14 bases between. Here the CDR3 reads CASSLRGPARAFF. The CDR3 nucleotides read TGTGCCAGCAGCTTAAGGGGCCCGGCAAGAGCTTTCTTT.

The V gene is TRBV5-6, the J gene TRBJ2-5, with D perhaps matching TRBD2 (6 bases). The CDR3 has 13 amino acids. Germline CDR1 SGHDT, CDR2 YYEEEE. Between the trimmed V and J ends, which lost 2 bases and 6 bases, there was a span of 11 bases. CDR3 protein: CASSLTGVQTQYF. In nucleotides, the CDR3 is TGTGCCAGCAGCTTAACGGGGGTACAGACCCAGTACTTC.

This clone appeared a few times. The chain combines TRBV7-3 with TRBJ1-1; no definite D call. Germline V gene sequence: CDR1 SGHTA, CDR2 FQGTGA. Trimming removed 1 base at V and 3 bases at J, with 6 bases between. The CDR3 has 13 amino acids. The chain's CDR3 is CASSLIGDTEAFF. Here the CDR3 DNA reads TGTGCCAGCAGCTTAATCGGGGACACTGAAGCTTTCTTT.

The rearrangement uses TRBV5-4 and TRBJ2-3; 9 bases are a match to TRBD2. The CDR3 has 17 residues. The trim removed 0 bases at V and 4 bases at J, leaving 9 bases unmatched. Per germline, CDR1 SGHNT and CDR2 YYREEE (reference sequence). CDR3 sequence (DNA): TGTGCCAGCAGCTTGGCAGGGGGGACTAGCCCCTCAGATACGCAGTATTTT. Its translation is CASSLAGGTSPSDTQYF.

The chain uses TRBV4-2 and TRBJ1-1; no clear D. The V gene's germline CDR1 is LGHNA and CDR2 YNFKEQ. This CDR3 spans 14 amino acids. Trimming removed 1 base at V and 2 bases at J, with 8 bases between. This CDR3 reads CASSQVYINTEAFF. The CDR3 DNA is TGTGCCAGCAGCCAAGTCTATATTAACACTGAAGCTTTCTTT.

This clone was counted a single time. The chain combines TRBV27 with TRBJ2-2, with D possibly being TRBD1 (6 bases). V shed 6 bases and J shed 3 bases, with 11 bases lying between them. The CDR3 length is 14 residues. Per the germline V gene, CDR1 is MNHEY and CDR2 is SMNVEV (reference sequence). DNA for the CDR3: TGTGCCAGCAGCTCAGGGGCGGACACCGGGGAGCTGTTTTTT. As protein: CASSSGADTGELFF.

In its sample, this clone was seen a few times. The CDR3 sequence is CASSRQGSYYGYTF. DNA for the CDR3: TGTGCCAGCAGTCGACAGGGGTCATACTATGGCTACACCTTC. This rearrangement joins TRBV2 to TRBJ1-2, with 8 positions matching TRBD1. The CDR3 has 14 residues. The trim removed 5 bases at V and 3 bases at J, leaving 5 bases unmatched. The germline V gene has CDR1 SNHLY and CDR2 FYNNEI. The full variable domain, completed using reference TRBV2 and TRBJ1-2, is EPEVTQTPSHQVTQMGQEVILRCVPISNHLYFYWYRQILGQKVEFLVSFYNNEISEKSEIFDDQFSVERPDGSNFTLKIRSTKLEDSAMYFCASSRQGSYYGYTFGSGTRLTVV.

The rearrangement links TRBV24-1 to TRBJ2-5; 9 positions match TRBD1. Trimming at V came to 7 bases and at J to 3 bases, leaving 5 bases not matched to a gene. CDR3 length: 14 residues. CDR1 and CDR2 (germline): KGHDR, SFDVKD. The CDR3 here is CATRRDRVKETQYF. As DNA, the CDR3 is TGTGCCACCAGACGGGACAGGGTAAAAGAGACCCAGTACTTC.

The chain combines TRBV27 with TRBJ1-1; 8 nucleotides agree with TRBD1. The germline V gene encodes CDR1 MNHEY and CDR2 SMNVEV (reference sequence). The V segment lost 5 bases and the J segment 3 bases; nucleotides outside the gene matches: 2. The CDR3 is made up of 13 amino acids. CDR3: CASSKQGDTEAFF. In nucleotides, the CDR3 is TGTGCCAGCAGTAAACAGGGGGACACTGAAGCTTTCTTT.

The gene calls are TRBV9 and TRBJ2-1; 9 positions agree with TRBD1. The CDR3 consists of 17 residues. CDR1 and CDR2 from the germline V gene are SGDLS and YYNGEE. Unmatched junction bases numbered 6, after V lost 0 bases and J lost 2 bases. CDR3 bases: TGTGCCAGCAGCGTAGGTACCGGGACAGGGCCCTACAATGAGCAGTTCTTC. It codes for CASSVGTGTGPYNEQFF.

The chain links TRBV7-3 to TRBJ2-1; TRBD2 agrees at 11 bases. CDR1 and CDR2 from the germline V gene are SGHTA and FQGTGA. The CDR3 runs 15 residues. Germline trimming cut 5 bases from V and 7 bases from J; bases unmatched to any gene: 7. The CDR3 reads CASSPTSGSRNEQFF. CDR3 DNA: TGTGCCAGCAGCCCAACTAGCGGGAGTAGGAATGAGCAGTTCTTC.

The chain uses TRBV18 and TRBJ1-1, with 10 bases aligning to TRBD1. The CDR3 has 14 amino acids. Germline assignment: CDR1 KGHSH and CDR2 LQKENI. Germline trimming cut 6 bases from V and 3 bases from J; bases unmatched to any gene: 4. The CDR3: CASSGTGEYTEAFF. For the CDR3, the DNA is TGTGCCAGCTCCGGGACAGGGGAATACACTGAAGCTTTCTTT.

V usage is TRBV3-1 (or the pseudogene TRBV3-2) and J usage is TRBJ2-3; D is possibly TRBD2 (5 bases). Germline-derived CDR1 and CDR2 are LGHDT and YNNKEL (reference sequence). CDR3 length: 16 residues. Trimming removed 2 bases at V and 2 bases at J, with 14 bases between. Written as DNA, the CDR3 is TGTGCCAGCAGCCAACCCCCTAGCCCCCACACAGATACGCAGTATTTT. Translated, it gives CASSQPPSPHTDTQYF.

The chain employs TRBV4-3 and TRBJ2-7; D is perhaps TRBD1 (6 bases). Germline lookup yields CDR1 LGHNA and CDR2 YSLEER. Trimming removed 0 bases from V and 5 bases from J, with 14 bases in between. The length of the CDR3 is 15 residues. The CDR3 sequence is CASSQDLSQGDEQYF. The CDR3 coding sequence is TGCGCCAGCAGCCAAGATCTCTCACAGGGAGACGAGCAGTACTTC.

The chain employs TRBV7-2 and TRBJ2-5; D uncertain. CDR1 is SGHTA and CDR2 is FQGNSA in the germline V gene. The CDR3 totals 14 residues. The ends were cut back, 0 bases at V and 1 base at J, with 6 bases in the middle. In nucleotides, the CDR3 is TGTGCCAGCAGCTTAGCGTTCTCCCAAGAGACCCAGTACTTC. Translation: CASSLAFSQETQYF.

The CDR3 sequence is CASSPRAVPRGLGDEQFF. CDR3 DNA: TGTGCCAGCAGCCCCCGGGCGGTGCCCAGGGGGTTAGGCGATGAGCAGTTCTTC. The rearrangement joins TRBV9 to TRBJ2-1; 7 bases are a match to TRBD1. This CDR3 spans 18 amino acids. Trimming took 4 bases from V and 8 from J; bases not matched to a gene: 21. Germline V CDR1 and CDR2: SGDLS, YYNGEE. The whole variable domain, remainder taken from reference TRBV9 and TRBJ2-1, is DSGVTQTPKHLITATGQRVTLRCSPRSGDLSVYWYQQSLDQGLQFLIQYYNGEERAKGNILERFSAQQFPDLHSELNLSSLELGDSALYFCASSPRAVPRGLGDEQFFGPGTRLTVL.

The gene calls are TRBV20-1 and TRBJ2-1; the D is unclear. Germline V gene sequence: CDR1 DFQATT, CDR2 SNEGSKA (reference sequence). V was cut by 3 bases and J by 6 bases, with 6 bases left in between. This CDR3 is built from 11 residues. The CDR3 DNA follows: TGCAGTGCTAGCCGGTCCAATGAGCAGTTCTTC. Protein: CSASRSNEQFF.

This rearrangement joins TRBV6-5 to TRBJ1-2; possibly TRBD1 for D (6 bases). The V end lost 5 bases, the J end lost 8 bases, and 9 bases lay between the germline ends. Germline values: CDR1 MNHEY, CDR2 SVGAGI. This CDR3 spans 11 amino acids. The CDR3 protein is CASSNRVGYTF. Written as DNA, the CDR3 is TGTGCCAGCAGTAACAGGGTGGGCTACACCTTC.

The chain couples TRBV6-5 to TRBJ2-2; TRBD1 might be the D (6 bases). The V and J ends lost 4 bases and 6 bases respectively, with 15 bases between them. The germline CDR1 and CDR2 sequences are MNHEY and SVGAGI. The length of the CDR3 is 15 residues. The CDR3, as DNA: TGTGCCAGCAGTTCGTACAGGGTTACCCCCGGGGAGCTGTTTTTT. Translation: CASSSYRVTPGELFF.

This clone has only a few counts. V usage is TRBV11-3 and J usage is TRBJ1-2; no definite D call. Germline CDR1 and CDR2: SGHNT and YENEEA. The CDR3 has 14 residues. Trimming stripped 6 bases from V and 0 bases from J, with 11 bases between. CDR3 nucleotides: TGTGCCAGCAGTTATACCGGTGCTAACTATGGCTACACCTTC. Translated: CASSYTGANYGYTF.

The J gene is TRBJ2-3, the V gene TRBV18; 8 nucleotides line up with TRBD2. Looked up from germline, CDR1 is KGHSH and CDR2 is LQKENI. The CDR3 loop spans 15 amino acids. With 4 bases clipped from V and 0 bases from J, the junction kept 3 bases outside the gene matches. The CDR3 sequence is CASSRVAGSTDTQYF. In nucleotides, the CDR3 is TGTGCCAGCTCACGAGTAGCGGGAAGCACAGATACGCAGTATTTT.

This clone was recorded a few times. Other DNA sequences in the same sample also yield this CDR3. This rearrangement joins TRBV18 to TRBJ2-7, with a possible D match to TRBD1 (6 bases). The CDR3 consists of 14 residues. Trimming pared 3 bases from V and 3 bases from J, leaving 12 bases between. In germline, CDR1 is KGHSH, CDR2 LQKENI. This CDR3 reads CASSPRAGDYEQYF. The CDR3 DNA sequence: TGTGCCAGCTCACCGCGGGCAGGGGACTACGAGCAGTACTTC. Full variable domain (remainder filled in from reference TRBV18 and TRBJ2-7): NAGVMQNPRHLVRRRGQEARLRCSPMKGHSHVYWYRQLPEEGLKFMVYLQKENIIDESGMPKERFSAEFPKEGPSILRIQQVVRGDSAAYFCASSPRAGDYEQYFGPGTRLTVT.

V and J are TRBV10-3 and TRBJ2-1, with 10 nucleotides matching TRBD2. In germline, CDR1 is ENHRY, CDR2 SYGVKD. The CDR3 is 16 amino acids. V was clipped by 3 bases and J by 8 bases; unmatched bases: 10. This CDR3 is CAISDPSSGSSDEQFF. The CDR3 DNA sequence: TGTGCCATCAGTGATCCCTCTAGCGGGAGTAGTGATGAGCAGTTCTTC.

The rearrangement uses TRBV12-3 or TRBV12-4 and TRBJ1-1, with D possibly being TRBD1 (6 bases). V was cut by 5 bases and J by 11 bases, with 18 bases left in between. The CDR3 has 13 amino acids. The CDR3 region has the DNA TGTGCCAGCAGTCAAGACAGGTCCGGGGGGGCTTTCTTT. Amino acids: CASSQDRSGGAFF.

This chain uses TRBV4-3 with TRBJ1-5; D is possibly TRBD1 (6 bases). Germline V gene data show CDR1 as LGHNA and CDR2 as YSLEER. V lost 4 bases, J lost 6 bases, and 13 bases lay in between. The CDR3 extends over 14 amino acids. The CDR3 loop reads CASSLSRGGQPQHF. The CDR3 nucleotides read TGCGCCAGCAGCCTAAGCAGGGGTGGTCAGCCCCAGCATTTT.